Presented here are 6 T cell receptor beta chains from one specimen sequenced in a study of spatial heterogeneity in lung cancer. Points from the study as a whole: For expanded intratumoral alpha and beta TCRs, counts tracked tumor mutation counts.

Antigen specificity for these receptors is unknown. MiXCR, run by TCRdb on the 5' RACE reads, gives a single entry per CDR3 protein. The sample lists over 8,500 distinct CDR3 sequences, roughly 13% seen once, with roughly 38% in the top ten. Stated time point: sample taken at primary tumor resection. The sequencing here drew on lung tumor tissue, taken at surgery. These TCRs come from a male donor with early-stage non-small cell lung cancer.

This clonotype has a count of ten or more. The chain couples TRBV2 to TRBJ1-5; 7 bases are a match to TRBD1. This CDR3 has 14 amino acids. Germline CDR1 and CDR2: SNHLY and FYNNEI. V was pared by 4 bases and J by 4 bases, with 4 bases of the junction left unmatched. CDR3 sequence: CASSGQGGNQPQHF. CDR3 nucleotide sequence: TGTGCCAGCAGTGGACAGGGAGGAAATCAGCCCCAGCATTTT.

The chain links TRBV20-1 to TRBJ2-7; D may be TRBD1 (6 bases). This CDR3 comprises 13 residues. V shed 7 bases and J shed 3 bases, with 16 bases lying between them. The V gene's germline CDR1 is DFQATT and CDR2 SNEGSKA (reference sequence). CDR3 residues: CSVEDQGLYEQYF. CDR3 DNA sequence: TGCAGTGTCGAGGACCAGGGGCTCTACGAGCAGTACTTC.

CDR3 nucleotide sequence: TGTGCCAGCAGCCCGAGCACAGATACGCAGTATTTT. Translated, it gives CASSPSTDTQYF. V gene TRBV7-2 combines with J gene TRBJ2-3, with D uncertain. Trimming cost V 5 bases and J 0 bases, with 3 bases left between them. Germline V gene data show CDR1 as SGHTA and CDR2 as FQGNSA. The CDR3 is 12 residues long. The entire variable domain, with the rest obtained from reference TRBV7-2 and TRBJ2-3, is as follows: GAGVSQSPSNKVTEKGKDVELRCDPISGHTALYWYRQSLGQGLEFLIYFQGNSAPDKSGLPSDRFSAERTGGSVSTLTIQRTQQEDSAVYLCASSPSTDTQYFGPGTRLTVL.

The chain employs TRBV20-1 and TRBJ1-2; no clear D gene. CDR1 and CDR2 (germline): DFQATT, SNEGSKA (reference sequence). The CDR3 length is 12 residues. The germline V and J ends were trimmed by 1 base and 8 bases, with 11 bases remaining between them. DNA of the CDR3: TGCAGTGCTAGAGGTCTCGCCGTCGGCTACACCTTC. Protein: CSARGLAVGYTF.

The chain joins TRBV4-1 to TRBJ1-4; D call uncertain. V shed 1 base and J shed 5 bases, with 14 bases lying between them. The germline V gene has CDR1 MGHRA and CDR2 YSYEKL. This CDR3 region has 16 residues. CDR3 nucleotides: TGCGCCAGCAGCCAAGCCTCCCACCGGCGAAATGAAAAACTGTTTTTT. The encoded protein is CASSQASHRRNEKLFF.

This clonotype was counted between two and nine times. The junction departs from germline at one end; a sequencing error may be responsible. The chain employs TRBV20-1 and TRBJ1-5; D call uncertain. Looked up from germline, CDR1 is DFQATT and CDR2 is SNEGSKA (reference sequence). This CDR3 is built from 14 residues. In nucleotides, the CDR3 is TGCAGTGCTGCGGTTCGGCTTAGCAATCAGCCCCAACATTTT. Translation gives CSAAVRLSNQPQHF.